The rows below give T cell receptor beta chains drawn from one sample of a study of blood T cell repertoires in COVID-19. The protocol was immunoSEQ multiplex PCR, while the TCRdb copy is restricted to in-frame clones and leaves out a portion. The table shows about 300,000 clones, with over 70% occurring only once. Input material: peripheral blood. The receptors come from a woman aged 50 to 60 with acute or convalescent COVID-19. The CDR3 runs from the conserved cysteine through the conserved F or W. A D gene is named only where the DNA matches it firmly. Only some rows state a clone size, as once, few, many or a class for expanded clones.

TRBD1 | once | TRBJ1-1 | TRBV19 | TGTGCCAGTAGGTCCGGGACAGCTATCATGAACACTGAAGCTTTCTTT | CASRSGTAIMNTEAFF
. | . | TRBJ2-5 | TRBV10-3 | TGTGCCACGAGGACAGATAAGGCGGAGACCCAGTACTTC | CATRTDKAETQYF
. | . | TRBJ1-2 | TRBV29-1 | TGCAGCGTTGGCGGGGCCGAGGGAAGCTATGGCTACACCTTC | CSVGGAEGSYGYTF
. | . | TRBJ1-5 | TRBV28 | TGTGCCAGCAGCCCCCCGGGACTCTCAACTGGACAGCCCCAGCATTTT | CASSPPGLSTGQPQHF
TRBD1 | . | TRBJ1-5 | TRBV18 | TGTGCCAGCTCCCTCGGGACAGGGGGAGAGCAGCCCCAGCATTTT | CASSLGTGGEQPQHF
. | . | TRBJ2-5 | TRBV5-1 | TGCGCCAGCAGCTTGGGGGGCAGGCGAGAGACCCAGTACTTC | CASSLGGRRETQYF
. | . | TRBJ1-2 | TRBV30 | TGTGCCTGGACCCAGCCCAGGGTTATCAACTATGGCTACACCTTC | CAWTQPRVINYGYTF
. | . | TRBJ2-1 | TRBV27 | TGTGCCAGCAGTTTATCAAAGCGGTACAATGAGCAGTTCTTC | CASSLSKRYNEQFF
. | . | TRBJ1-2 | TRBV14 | TGTGCCAGCAGCCAATTAACAGGGTGGAACTATGGCTACACCTTC | CASSQLTGWNYGYTF
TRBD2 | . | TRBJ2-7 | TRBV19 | TGTGCCAGTAGTAGGACTAGCGGGAGGGACGACGAGCAGTACTTC | CASSRTSGRDDEQYF
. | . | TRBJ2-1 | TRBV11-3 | TGTGCCAGCAGCTTAGGACAGTACAATGAGCAGTTCTTC | CASSLGQYNEQFF
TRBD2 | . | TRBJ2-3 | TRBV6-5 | TGTGCCAGCAGTTCCCCTCCTAGCGGGGCCCATACGCAGTATTTT | CASSSPPSGAHTQYF
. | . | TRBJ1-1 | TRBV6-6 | TGTGCCAGCATCTGGGGAGGGGCCATGAACACTGAAGCTTTCTTT | CASIWGGAMNTEAFF
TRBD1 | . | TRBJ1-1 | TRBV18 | TGTGCCAGTCGGACAGGCGCCGGCACTGAAGCTTTCTTT | CASRTGAGTEAFF
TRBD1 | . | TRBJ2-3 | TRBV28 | TGTGCCAGCCGAAGGACAGGGGGCTTAGGTACGCAGTATTTT | CASRRTGGLGTQYF
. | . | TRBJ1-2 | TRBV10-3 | TGTGCCATCAGTGGGGGGGAATATGGCTACACCTTC | CAISGGEYGYTF